This T cell receptor beta chain was retrieved from a study of T-cell reconstitution after alpha-beta-depleted transplantation in children. Trimming cost V 6 bases and J 2 bases; bases outside gene matches: 8. CDR3 length: 16 residues. This clonotype was seen a handful of times. A TCRbeta library incorporating unique molecular identifiers was prepared. From the PCR reads, TCRdb called clonotypes with MiXCR, one entry per CDR3 protein. The sample consists of roughly 790,000 distinct CDR3 sequences, approximately 15% of them appearing once. This sequence joins TRBV12-3 or TRBV12-4 and TRBJ2-3; TRBD2 matches at 10 bases. The receptor was isolated from a male patient between 5 and 17 years old who had a stem cell transplant for acute lymphoblastic leukemia, so the T cells may come from the graft donor. The sequencing here drew on PBMCs, mostly from graft donor cells, taken 360 days after TCRalphabeta/CD19-depleted stem cell transplant. The CDR3 spells CASSHSGRAVTDTQYF. CDR3 nucleotide sequence: TGTGCCAGCAGCCACAGCGGGAGGGCCGTCACAGATACGCAGTATTTT.